This record concerns one T cell receptor beta chain sequence. Living in 24 US areas, the participants were between roughly 18 and 89 years of age. The trim removed 1 base at V and 4 bases at J, leaving 6 bases unmatched. Germline V gives CDR1 SGHDN, CDR2 FVKESK. The CDR3 consists of 15 residues. This sample was taken from a study of blood T cell repertoires in COVID-19. Clones were read by immunoSEQ multiplex PCR, and TCRdb kept only the in-frame ones, dropping some. The sample has 250,000 to 350,000 clones; 70% to 90% are singletons. This sequence joins TRBV14 and TRBJ1-2, with 7 bases lining up with TRBD1. The TCR originated in a woman aged 30 to 39 who had recovered from COVID-19. Specimen: PBMCs or T cells enriched from blood (not recorded which). CDR3 bases: TGTGCCAGCAGCCAAGCAGACAGGGTCGTCTATGGCTACACCTTC. It is translated as CASSQADRVVYGYTF.